This T cell receptor beta chain stems from a study of T cell responses to AZD1222 COVID-19 vaccine. Using immunoSEQ multiplex PCR, the repertoire was profiled, and TCRdb retains in-frame clones only, with some absent. The sample includes 150,000 to 200,000 clones, about nine tenths of them seen just once. This clone was counted a single time. The antigen remains unidentified. The CDR3 length is 12 residues. The trim removed 7 bases at V and 6 bases at J, leaving 2 bases unmatched. The study's findings and limits: Distributed over spike, vaccine-associated CD4 TCRs predominated at 160-218 and 743-854. Just a handful of AZD1222 recipients tested seropositive at baseline.

The chain couples TRBV12-3 or TRBV12-4 to TRBJ2-2, with 7 bases aligning to TRBD2. This sequence was found in an adult in good health. The specimen comprised peripheral blood, sampled on day 0 of AZD1222 vaccination. The CDR3 sequence: CASTRGAGELFF. CDR3 coding DNA: TGTGCCAGCACCCGGGGGGCCGGGGAGCTGTTTTTT.